These T cell receptor beta chains were read from a single sample in a study of cytomegalovirus exposure and HLA in healthy donors. Profiled with immunoSEQ multiplex PCR; TCRdb holds only in-frame clones, not every one. The sample has about 130,000 clones, about 80% seen once. The material sequenced was PBMCs. These receptors were obtained from a middle-aged man in good health and CMV-seronegative. CDR3s include the opening cysteine and the closing phenylalanine or tryptophan. Fields, in order: V gene, clone size, D gene, J gene, CDR3 protein, CDR3 DNA. D genes are given only for firm matches. Size is omitted from some rows. Given values are once, few, many or a class for expanded clones.

v_gene: TRBV7-2
abundance: NA
d_gene: NA
j_gene: TRBJ1-2
CDR3aa: CASSSGTRYGYTF
CDR3nt: TGTGCCAGCAGCTCTGGGACACGATATGGCTACACCTTC

v_gene: TRBV27
abundance: NA
d_gene: TRBD1
j_gene: TRBJ1-5
CDR3aa: CASSGQGEGNQPQHF
CDR3nt: TGTGCCAGCAGTGGACAGGGGGAGGGCAATCAGCCCCAGCATTTT

v_gene: TRBV18
abundance: NA
d_gene: NA
j_gene: TRBJ2-7
CDR3aa: CASSPPTASYEQYF
CDR3nt: TGTGCCAGCTCACCACCCACAGCCTCCTACGAGCAGTACTTC

v_gene: TRBV5-1
abundance: NA
d_gene: TRBD1
j_gene: TRBJ2-1
CDR3aa: CASSTGTGGSYNEQFF
CDR3nt: TGCGCCAGCAGCACAGGGACAGGGGGCTCCTACAATGAGCAGTTCTTC

v_gene: TRBV6-6
abundance: NA
d_gene: NA
j_gene: TRBJ2-7
CDR3aa: CASTRGAPSYEQYF
CDR3nt: TGTGCCAGCACCCGGGGGGCTCCTTCCTACGAGCAGTACTTC

v_gene: TRBV29-1
abundance: NA
d_gene: TRBD1
j_gene: TRBJ1-1
CDR3aa: CSVDAGTGTMNTEAFF
CDR3nt: TGCAGCGTTGACGCCGGGACAGGGACTATGAACACTGAAGCTTTCTTT

v_gene: TRBV7-9
abundance: few
d_gene: TRBD2
j_gene: TRBJ2-3
CDR3aa: CASSPLLAGGITDTQYF
CDR3nt: TGTGCCAGCAGCCCCCTGCTAGCGGGAGGTATCACAGATACGCAGTATTTT

v_gene: TRBV10-3
abundance: NA
d_gene: TRBD2
j_gene: TRBJ2-1
CDR3aa: CAISESTSGGDEQFF
CDR3nt: TGTGCCATCAGTGAGTCCACTAGCGGGGGTGATGAGCAGTTCTTC

v_gene: TRBV20-1
abundance: NA
d_gene: NA
j_gene: TRBJ2-3
CDR3aa: CSAPRDTQYF
CDR3nt: TGCAGTGCTCCTCGAGATACGCAGTATTTT

v_gene: TRBV7-2
abundance: NA
d_gene: NA
j_gene: TRBJ1-2
CDR3aa: CASSPGEEVYGYTF
CDR3nt: TGTGCCAGCAGCCCCGGAGAGGAGGTCTATGGCTACACCTTC

v_gene: TRBV7-3
abundance: NA
d_gene: TRBD1
j_gene: TRBJ1-1
CDR3aa: CASSLDRMNTEAFF
CDR3nt: TGTGCCAGCAGCTTGGACAGGATGAACACTGAAGCTTTCTTT

v_gene: TRBV6-5
abundance: few
d_gene: NA
j_gene: TRBJ1-2
CDR3aa: CASSYSPGTLGGYTF
CDR3nt: TGTGCCAGCAGTTACTCTCCCGGGACTTTGGGTGGCTACACCTTC

v_gene: TRBV5-4
abundance: NA
d_gene: NA
j_gene: TRBJ2-7
CDR3aa: CASSLDRRYEQYF
CDR3nt: TGTGCCAGCAGCTTGGACAGGCGTTACGAGCAGTACTTC

v_gene: TRBV5-4
abundance: NA
d_gene: NA
j_gene: TRBJ2-5
CDR3aa: CASSLRETQYF
CDR3nt: TGTGCCAGCAGCTTGCGAGAGACCCAGTACTTC